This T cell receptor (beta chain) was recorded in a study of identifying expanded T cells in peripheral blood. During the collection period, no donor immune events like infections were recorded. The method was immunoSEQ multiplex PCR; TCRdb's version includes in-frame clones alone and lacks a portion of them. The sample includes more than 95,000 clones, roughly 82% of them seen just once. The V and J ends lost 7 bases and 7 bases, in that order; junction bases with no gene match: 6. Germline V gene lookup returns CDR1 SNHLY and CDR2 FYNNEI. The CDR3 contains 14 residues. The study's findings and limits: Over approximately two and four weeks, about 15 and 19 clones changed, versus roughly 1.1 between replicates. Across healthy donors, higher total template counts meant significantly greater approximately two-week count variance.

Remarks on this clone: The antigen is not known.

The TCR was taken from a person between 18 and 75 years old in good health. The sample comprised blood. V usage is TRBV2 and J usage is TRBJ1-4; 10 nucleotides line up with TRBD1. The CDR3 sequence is CASIWDRGVEKLFF. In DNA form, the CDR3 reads TGTGCCAGCATATGGGACAGGGGCGTTGAAAAACTGTTTTTT.